The T cell receptor beta chain under discussion was sequenced for a study of tumor and adjacent non-tumor tissue in lung cancer. Overall study: Aged about 31 to 80 years, patients included approximately 11 men and a handful of women with stage I to III disease.

The template was RNA from unsorted bulk tissue. Germline V lookup: CDR1 MNHEY, CDR2 SVGEGT. This CDR3 has 14 residues. Trimming cost V 9 bases and J 10 bases, with 19 bases left between them. Three rounds of nested PCR, following a modified ARM-PCR protocol, produced the TCRbeta library. Each CDR3 protein gets one entry after TCRdb re-called the multiplex PCR reads with MiXCR. Of around 66,000 distinct CDR3 sequences listed, more than 70% were seen once; the top ten hold 28%. This clonotype was recorded many times. The V gene is TRBV6-2 or TRBV6-3, the J gene TRBJ1-6; D is uncertain. The clonotype comes from a man in his 60s with non-small cell lung cancer. Sequencing was carried out using lung tumor tissue. The CDR3 DNA is TGTGCCAGTTCTCCCGTTGGAGGTGGGTCACCCCTCCACTTT. It specifies CASSPVGGGSPLHF.